The 18 T cell receptor beta chains listed next were all sequenced from one sample in a study of blood T cell repertoires in COVID-19. Only in-frame clones appear in the TCRdb table, and some are missing; sequencing was by immunoSEQ multiplex PCR. The data show over 250,000 clones, with roughly 88% seen just once and 10% held by the top ten. The sequenced sample was peripheral blood. The receptors come from a woman in her 70s with COVID-19, enrolled during active disease.

The table lists this clone with a few counts. This chain uses TRBV19 with TRBJ2-1, with a tentative D call TRBD1 (6 bases). This CDR3 is built from 17 residues. The germline V and J ends were trimmed by 0 bases and 6 bases, with 18 bases remaining between them. Germline V gene lookup returns CDR1 LNHDA and CDR2 SQIVND (reference sequence). The CDR3 is CASSIDHVTGIGNEQFF. In DNA, the CDR3 is TGTGCCAGTAGTATAGATCATGTGACAGGTATTGGCAATGAGCAGTTCTTC.

This clone was counted a single time. This sequence joins TRBV19 and TRBJ2-4; the D gene is possibly TRBD1 (5 bases). Germline V gene data show CDR1 as LNHDA and CDR2 as SQIVND (reference sequence). V gave up 5 bases and J gave up 7 bases, with 18 bases separating them. This CDR3 region has 15 residues. CDR3 protein: CASSASGMLRNIQYF. CDR3 nucleotide sequence: TGTGCCAGTAGTGCGTCAGGGATGCTTAGGAACATTCAGTACTTC. The full variable domain, its missing parts supplied by reference TRBV19 and TRBJ2-4, is DGGITQSPKYLFRKEGQNVTLSCEQNLNHDAMYWYRQDPGQGLRLIYYSQIVNDFQKGDIAEGYSVSREKKESFPLTVTSAQKNPTAFYLCASSASGMLRNIQYFGAGTRLSVL.

The J gene is TRBJ1-4, the V gene TRBV7-8; the match to TRBD1 covers 8 bases. Trimming at V came to 4 bases and at J to 7 bases, leaving 17 bases not matched to a gene. CDR1 is SGHVS and CDR2 is FQNEAQ in the germline V gene. The CDR3 extends over 18 amino acids. The CDR3 region is CASSSRGQDFMGGEKLFF. The CDR3 DNA follows: TGTGCCAGCAGCTCAAGGGGACAGGATTTTATGGGCGGTGAAAAACTGTTTTTT. The whole variable domain, remainder taken from reference TRBV7-8 and TRBJ1-4, is GAGVSQSPRYKVAKRGQDVALRCDPISGHVSLFWYQQALGQGPEFLTYFQNEAQLDKSGLPSDRFFAERPEGSVSTLKIQRTQQEDSAVYLCASSSRGQDFMGGEKLFFGSGTQLSVL.

The J gene is TRBJ1-1, the V gene TRBV29-1; the D is unclear. The CDR3 runs to 12 residues. Trimming took off 6 bases at V and 1 base at J, with 9 bases between the two ends. Looked up from germline, CDR1 is SQVTM and CDR2 is ANQGSEA. The CDR3 sequence: CSVKTGNTEAFF. DNA for the CDR3: TGCAGCGTAAAAACCGGGAACACTGAAGCTTTCTTT. Using reference TRBV29-1 and TRBJ1-1 for the parts outside the CDR3, the full variable domain is SAVISQKPSRDICQRGTSLTIQCQVDSQVTMMFWYRQQPGQSLTLIATANQGSEATYESGFVIDKFPISRPNLTFSTLTVSNMSPEDSSIYLCSVKTGNTEAFFGQGTRLTVV.

This rearrangement joins TRBV7-9 to TRBJ1-4; D remains unclear. Trimming removed 4 bases at V and 3 bases at J, with 18 bases between. This CDR3 has 17 amino acids. Germline CDR1 SEHNR, CDR2 FQNEAQ (reference sequence). CDR3 sequence reads: CASSSTAGAEANEKLFF. CDR3 sequence (DNA): TGTGCCAGCAGCTCAACCGCGGGCGCCGAGGCTAATGAAAAACTGTTTTTT. The full variable domain, rest sourced from reference TRBV7-9 and TRBJ1-4, is DTGVSQNPRHKITKRGQNVTFRCDPISEHNRLYWYRQTLGQGPEFLTYFQNEAQLEKSRLLSDRFSAERPKGSFSTLEIQRTEQGDSAMYLCASSSTAGAEANEKLFFGSGTQLSVL.

A remark on this clone: A much larger clone lies a single base off, so this may be a read error. This sequence joins TRBV7-2 and TRBJ1-1; D uncertain. V lost 1 base and J 0 bases, leaving 3 bases between the germline ends. In germline, CDR1 is SGHTA, CDR2 FQGNSA. The CDR3 totals 13 residues. The CDR3 is CASSLDMNTEAFF. CDR3 nucleotide sequence: TGTGCCAGCAGCTTAGACATGAACACTGAAGCTTTCTTT. Variable domain in full (rest from reference TRBV7-2 and TRBJ1-1): GAGVSQSPSNKVTEKGKDVELRCDPISGHTALYWYRQSLGQGLEFLIYFQGNSAPDKSGLPSDRFSAERTGGSVSTLTIQRTQQEDSAVYLCASSLDMNTEAFFGQGTRLTVV.

V gene TRBV30 combines with J gene TRBJ1-3; D is ambiguous. Trimming stripped 0 bases from V and 6 bases from J, with 6 bases between. CDR1 GTSNPN and CDR2 SVGIG come from the germline V gene (reference sequence). This CDR3 is 12 amino acids long. The CDR3 DNA follows: TGTGCCTGGAGTGTACTTGAAAACACCATATATTTT. Amino acid sequence: CAWSVLENTIYF.

The chain joins TRBV5-1 to TRBJ2-7; 7 bases align to TRBD1. Trimming took 4 bases from V and 4 from J; bases not matched to a gene: 17. This CDR3 contains 17 residues. CDR1 is SGHRS, CDR2 YFSETQ, per germline. CDR3 sequence reads: CASSHHRGKNHSYEQYF. The CDR3, as DNA: TGCGCCAGCAGCCACCACAGGGGTAAGAACCATTCGTACGAGCAGTACTTC.

The genes are TRBV7-9 and TRBJ1-4, with 7 bases fitting TRBD1. Germline V gene data show CDR1 as SEHNR and CDR2 as FQNEAQ (reference sequence). The CDR3 totals 16 residues. Unmatched junction bases numbered 6, after V lost 5 bases and J lost 0 bases. CDR3 coding DNA: TGTGCCAGCAGCCAACGACAGGGAGCAACTAATGAAAAACTGTTTTTT. Its protein product is CASSQRQGATNEKLFF. Supplemented by reference TRBV7-9 and TRBJ1-4, the full variable domain reads DTGVSQNPRHKITKRGQNVTFRCDPISEHNRLYWYRQTLGQGPEFLTYFQNEAQLEKSRLLSDRFSAERPKGSFSTLEIQRTEQGDSAMYLCASSQRQGATNEKLFFGSGTQLSVL.

This rearrangement joins TRBV2 to TRBJ2-1; unclear D gene. The V gene's germline CDR1 is SNHLY and CDR2 FYNNEI. The CDR3 contains 14 residues. The germline V and J ends were trimmed by 7 bases and 4 bases, with 14 bases remaining between them. CDR3 sequence (DNA): TGTGCCAGCACCGAAACTGCAGGTTACAATGAGCAGTTCTTC. Its protein product is CASTETAGYNEQFF.

V and J are TRBV28 and TRBJ1-2; tentative D call: TRBD1 (5 bases). Germline V gene lookup returns CDR1 MDHEN and CDR2 SYDVKM. The CDR3 has 15 residues. V was trimmed by 5 bases and J by 4 bases, leaving 17 bases between them. The CDR3 spells CASSLGGADSYGYTF. The CDR3 DNA sequence: TGTGCCAGCAGTCTCGGAGGGGCCGACTCCTATGGCTACACCTTC.

The rearrangement links TRBV28 to TRBJ2-1; 9 bases fit TRBD2. Germline V gene lookup returns CDR1 MDHEN and CDR2 SYDVKM. The J segment lost 10 bases and the V segment lost 2 bases, leaving 6 bases of the junction unmatched. CDR3 length: 14 amino acids. The CDR3 coding sequence is TGTGCCAGCAGTTTACCCGATCTAGCGGGGGAGCAGTTCTTC. The encoded protein is CASSLPDLAGEQFF.

For the CDR3, the DNA is TGTGCCAGCAGTTTTCTAGCGGGAGGGATCACCTACGAGCAGTACTTC. Its translation is CASSFLAGGITYEQYF. V and J are TRBV27 and TRBJ2-7; 12 nucleotides align to TRBD2. The germline CDR1 and CDR2 sequences are MNHEY and SMNVEV (reference sequence). Unmatched junction bases numbered 5, after V lost 3 bases and J lost 2 bases. This CDR3 is built from 16 residues.

This clone was seen only a few times. The rearrangement uses TRBV7-2 and TRBJ1-3; D ambiguous. CDR3 length: 16 amino acids. The germline V gene encodes CDR1 SGHTA and CDR2 FQGNSA. The V end was cut by 5 bases, the J end by 4 bases, with 18 bases between. The CDR3 nucleotides are TGTGCCAGCAGCCACCGCGGGGTCAGTTACGGAAACACCATATATTTT. As protein: CASSHRGVSYGNTIYF.

This chain links TRBV6-5 with TRBJ1-2; 9 bases map to TRBD1. The CDR3 sequence is 15 residues long. Germline CDR1 reads MNHEY; CDR2 reads SVGAGI. The trim removed 1 base at V and 5 bases at J, leaving 5 bases unmatched. CDR3 protein: CASSYFETGGYGYTF. In DNA, the CDR3 is TGTGCCAGCAGTTACTTTGAGACAGGGGGTTATGGCTACACCTTC.

The chain has TRBV27 and TRBJ2-2, with 9 positions matching TRBD2. After removal of 9 bases from V and 6 bases from J, the junction contained 11 bases not matched to a gene. Per germline, CDR1 MNHEY and CDR2 SMNVEV (reference sequence). The CDR3 extends over 15 amino acids. In DNA, the CDR3 is TGTGCCAGTCGGTTTGGTAGCGGGAGCTCCGGGGAGCTGTTTTTT. Translation: CASRFGSGSSGELFF.

The chain couples TRBV24-1 to TRBJ2-1; 13 bases align to TRBD2. Germline trimming cut 5 bases from V and 5 bases from J; bases unmatched to any gene: 5. The CDR3 sequence is 16 residues long. Germline-derived CDR1 and CDR2 are KGHDR and SFDVKD. The CDR3 region is CATSGVGLAGNNEQFF. CDR3 nucleotide sequence: TGTGCCACCAGTGGGGTGGGACTAGCGGGGAACAATGAGCAGTTCTTC.

The chain joins TRBV10-2 to TRBJ2-1; 11 positions match TRBD1. With V trimmed by 5 bases and J by 5 bases, 2 bases remained unmatched. The germline CDR1 and CDR2 sequences are WSHSY and SAAADI. CDR3 length: 14 residues. CDR3 coding DNA: TGCGCCAGCAGTCGGACAGGGGGCCACAATGAGCAGTTCTTC. Amino acids: CASSRTGGHNEQFF.